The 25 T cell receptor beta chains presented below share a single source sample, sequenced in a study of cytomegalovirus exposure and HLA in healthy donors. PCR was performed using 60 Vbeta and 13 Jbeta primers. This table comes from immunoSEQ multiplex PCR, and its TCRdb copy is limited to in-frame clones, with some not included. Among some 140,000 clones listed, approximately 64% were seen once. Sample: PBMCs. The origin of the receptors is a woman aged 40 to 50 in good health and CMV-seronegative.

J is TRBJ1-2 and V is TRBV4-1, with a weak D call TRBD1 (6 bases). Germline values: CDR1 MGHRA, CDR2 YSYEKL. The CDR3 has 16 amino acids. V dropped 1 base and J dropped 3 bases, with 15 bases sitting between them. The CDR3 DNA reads TGCGCCAGCAGCCAAGGGTCACAGGGAGCTCACTATGGCTACACCTTC. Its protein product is CASSQGSQGAHYGYTF.

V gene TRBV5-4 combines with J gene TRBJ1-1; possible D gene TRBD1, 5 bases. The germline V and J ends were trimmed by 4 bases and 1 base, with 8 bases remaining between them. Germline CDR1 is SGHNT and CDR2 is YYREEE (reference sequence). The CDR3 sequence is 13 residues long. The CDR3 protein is CASSVDRNTEAFF. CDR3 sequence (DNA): TGTGCCAGCAGCGTCGACAGGAACACTGAAGCTTTCTTT.

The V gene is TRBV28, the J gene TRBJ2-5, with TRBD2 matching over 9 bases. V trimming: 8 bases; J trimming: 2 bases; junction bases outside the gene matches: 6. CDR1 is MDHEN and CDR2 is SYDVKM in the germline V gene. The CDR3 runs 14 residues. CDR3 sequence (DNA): TGTGCCAGCGTAGATCTAGCGGGACAAGAGACCCAGTACTTC. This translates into CASVDLAGQETQYF.

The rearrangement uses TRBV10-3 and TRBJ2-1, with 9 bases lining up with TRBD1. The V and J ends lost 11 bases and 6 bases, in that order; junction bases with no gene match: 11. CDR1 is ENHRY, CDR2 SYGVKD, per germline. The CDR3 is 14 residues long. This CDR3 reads CASLQGAWVNEQFF. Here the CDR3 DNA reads TGTGCCTCCCTACAGGGGGCCTGGGTCAATGAGCAGTTCTTC.

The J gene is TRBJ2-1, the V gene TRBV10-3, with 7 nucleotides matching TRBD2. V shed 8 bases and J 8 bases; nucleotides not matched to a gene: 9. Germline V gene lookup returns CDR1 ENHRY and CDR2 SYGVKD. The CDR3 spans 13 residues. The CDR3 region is CAISGGGRDEQFF. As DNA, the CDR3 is TGTGCCATCTCCGGCGGGGGACGGGATGAGCAGTTCTTC.

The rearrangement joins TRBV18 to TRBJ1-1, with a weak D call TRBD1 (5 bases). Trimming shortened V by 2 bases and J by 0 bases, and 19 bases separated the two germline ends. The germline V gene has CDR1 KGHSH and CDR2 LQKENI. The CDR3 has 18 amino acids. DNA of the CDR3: TGTGCCAGCTCACCAACTCAGGGCATGAAACTCATGAACACTGAAGCTTTCTTT. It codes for CASSPTQGMKLMNTEAFF.

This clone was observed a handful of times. CDR3 coding DNA: TGTGCCAGCAGCGGGGGACAGGCGAATTCACCCCTCCACTTT. Its translation: CASSGGQANSPLHF. This sequence joins TRBV9 and TRBJ1-6, with 8 bases lining up with TRBD1. The CDR3 has 14 amino acids. V gave up 3 bases and J gave up 7 bases; unmatched junction bases: 3. Germline V lookup: CDR1 SGDLS, CDR2 YYNGEE.

CDR3 region: CASRATRGGKGYGYTF. The CDR3 DNA reads TGTGCCAGCAGGGCAACCCGGGGGGGGAAGGGCTATGGCTACACCTTC. This sequence joins TRBV28 and TRBJ1-2; maybe TRBD1 (5 bases). Germline CDR1 reads MDHEN; CDR2 reads SYDVKM. The CDR3 consists of 16 residues. V was pared by 6 bases and J by 4 bases, with 21 bases between.

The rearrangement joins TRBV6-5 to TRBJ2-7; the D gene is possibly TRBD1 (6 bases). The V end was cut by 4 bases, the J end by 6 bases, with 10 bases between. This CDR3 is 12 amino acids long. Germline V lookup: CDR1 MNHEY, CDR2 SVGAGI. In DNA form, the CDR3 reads TGTGCCAGCAGTTCAACAGGGTTCGAGCAGTACTTC. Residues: CASSSTGFEQYF.

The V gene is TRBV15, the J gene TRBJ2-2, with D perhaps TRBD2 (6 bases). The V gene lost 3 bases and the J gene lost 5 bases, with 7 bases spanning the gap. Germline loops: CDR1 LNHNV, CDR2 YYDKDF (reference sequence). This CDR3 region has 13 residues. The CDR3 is CATSREGTGELFF. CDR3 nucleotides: TGTGCCACCAGCAGGGAGGGAACCGGGGAGCTGTTTTTT.

This CDR3 reads CASSYTYLNGEAFF. CDR3 nucleotide sequence: TGTGCCAGCAGCTATACGTATCTGAACGGGGAAGCTTTCTTT. The chain uses TRBV2 and TRBJ1-1; D gene uncertain. Germline CDR1 is SNHLY and CDR2 is FYNNEI. The CDR3 sequence is 14 residues long. The ends were cut back, 6 bases at V and 8 bases at J, with 19 bases in the middle.

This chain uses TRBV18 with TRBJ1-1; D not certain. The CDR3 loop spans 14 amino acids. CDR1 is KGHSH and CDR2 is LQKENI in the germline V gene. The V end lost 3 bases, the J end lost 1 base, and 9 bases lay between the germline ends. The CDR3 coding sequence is TGTGCCAGCTCACCGGGAGGGTGGAACACTGAAGCTTTCTTT. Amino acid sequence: CASSPGGWNTEAFF.

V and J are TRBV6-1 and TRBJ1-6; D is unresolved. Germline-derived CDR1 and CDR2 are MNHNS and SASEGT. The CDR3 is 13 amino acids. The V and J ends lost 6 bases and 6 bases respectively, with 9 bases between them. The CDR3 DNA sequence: TGTGCCAGCAGACGGGAGCTTAATTCACCCCTCCACTTT. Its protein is CASRRELNSPLHF.

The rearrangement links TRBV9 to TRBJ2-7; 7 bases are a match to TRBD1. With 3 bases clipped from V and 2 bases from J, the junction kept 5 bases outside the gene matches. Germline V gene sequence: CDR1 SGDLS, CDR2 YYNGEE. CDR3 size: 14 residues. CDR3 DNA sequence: TGTGCCAGCAGCGCGGGACAGAGGCCCTACGAGCAGTACTTC. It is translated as CASSAGQRPYEQYF.

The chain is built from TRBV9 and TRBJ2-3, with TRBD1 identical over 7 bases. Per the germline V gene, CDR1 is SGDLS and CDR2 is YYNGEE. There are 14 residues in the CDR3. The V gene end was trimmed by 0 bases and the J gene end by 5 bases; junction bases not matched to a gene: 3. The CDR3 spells CASSVEGGVDTQYF. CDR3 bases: TGTGCCAGCAGCGTAGAAGGGGGCGTAGATACGCAGTATTTT.

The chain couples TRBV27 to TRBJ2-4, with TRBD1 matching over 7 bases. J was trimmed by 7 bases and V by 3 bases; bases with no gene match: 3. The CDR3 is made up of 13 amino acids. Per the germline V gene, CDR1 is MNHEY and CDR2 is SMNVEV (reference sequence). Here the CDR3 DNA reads TGTGCCAGCAGTTTCCAGGGGGTTAACATTCAGTACTTC. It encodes CASSFQGVNIQYF.

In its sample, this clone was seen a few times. CDR3 bases: TGTGCCAGTAGTGACTCTGAGCAGTTCTTC. Translation gives CASSDSEQFF. V and J are TRBV19 and TRBJ2-1; D gene ambiguous. Germline loops: CDR1 LNHDA, CDR2 SQIVND (reference sequence). This CDR3 is built from 10 residues. The V end lost 5 bases, the J end lost 9 bases, and 5 bases lay between the germline ends.

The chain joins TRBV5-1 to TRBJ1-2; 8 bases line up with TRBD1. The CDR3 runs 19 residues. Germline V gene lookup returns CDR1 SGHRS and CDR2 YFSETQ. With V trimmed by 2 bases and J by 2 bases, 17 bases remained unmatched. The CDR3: CASSFLQRQGIGSNYGYTF. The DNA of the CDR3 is TGCGCCAGCAGCTTCCTACAGAGACAGGGGATAGGTTCGAACTATGGCTACACCTTC.

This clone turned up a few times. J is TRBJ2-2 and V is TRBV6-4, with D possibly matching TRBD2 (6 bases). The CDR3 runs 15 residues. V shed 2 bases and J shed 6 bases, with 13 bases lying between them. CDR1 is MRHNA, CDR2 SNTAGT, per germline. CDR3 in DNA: TGTGCCAGCAGTGACGAAGGAGGGACCGCCGGGGAGCTGTTTTTT. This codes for CASSDEGGTAGELFF.

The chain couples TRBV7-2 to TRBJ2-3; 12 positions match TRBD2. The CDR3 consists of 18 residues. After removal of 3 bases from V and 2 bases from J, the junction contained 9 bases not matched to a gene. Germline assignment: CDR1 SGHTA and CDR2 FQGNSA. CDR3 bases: TGTGCCAGCAGCTTTACCGGGACTAGCGGGCTCTACACAGATACGCAGTATTTT. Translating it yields CASSFTGTSGLYTDTQYF.

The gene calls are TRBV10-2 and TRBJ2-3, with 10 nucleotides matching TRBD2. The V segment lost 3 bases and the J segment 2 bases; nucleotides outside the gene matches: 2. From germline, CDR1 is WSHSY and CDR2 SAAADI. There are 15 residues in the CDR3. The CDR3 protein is CASSELAGLTDTQYF. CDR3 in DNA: TGCGCCAGCAGTGAACTAGCGGGGCTCACAGATACGCAGTATTTT.

DNA of the CDR3: TGTGCCAGCAGCTCCCTCCAGGGAACGGAGACCCAGTACTTC. Translation: CASSSLQGTETQYF. The chain recombines TRBV7-9 with TRBJ2-5; D is possibly TRBD1 (5 bases). V was shortened by 4 bases and J by 5 bases, with 14 bases between the two germline ends. The CDR3 covers 14 residues. Germline V gene sequence: CDR1 SEHNR, CDR2 FQNEAQ (reference sequence).

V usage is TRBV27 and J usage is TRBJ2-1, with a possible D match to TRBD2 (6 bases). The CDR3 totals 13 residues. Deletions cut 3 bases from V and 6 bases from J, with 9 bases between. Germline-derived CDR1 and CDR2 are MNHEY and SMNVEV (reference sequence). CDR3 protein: CASSLRGTNEQFF. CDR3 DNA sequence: TGTGCCAGCAGTTTGCGGGGAACCAATGAGCAGTTCTTC.

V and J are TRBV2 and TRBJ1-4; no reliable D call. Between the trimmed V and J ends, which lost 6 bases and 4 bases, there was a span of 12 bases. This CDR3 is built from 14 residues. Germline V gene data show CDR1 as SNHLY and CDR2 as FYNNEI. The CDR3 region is CASSQNQDNEKLFF. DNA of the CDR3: TGTGCCAGCAGCCAAAACCAGGATAATGAAAAACTGTTTTTT.

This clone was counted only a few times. Here the CDR3 reads CASSQDSHAEAFF. CDR3 DNA: TGCGCCAGCAGCCAGGACTCACACGCTGAAGCTTTCTTT. This chain links TRBV5-1 with TRBJ1-1; D is ambiguous. This CDR3 spans 13 amino acids. Germline V CDR1 and CDR2: SGHRS, YFSETQ. V gave up 4 bases and J gave up 6 bases, with 13 bases separating them.